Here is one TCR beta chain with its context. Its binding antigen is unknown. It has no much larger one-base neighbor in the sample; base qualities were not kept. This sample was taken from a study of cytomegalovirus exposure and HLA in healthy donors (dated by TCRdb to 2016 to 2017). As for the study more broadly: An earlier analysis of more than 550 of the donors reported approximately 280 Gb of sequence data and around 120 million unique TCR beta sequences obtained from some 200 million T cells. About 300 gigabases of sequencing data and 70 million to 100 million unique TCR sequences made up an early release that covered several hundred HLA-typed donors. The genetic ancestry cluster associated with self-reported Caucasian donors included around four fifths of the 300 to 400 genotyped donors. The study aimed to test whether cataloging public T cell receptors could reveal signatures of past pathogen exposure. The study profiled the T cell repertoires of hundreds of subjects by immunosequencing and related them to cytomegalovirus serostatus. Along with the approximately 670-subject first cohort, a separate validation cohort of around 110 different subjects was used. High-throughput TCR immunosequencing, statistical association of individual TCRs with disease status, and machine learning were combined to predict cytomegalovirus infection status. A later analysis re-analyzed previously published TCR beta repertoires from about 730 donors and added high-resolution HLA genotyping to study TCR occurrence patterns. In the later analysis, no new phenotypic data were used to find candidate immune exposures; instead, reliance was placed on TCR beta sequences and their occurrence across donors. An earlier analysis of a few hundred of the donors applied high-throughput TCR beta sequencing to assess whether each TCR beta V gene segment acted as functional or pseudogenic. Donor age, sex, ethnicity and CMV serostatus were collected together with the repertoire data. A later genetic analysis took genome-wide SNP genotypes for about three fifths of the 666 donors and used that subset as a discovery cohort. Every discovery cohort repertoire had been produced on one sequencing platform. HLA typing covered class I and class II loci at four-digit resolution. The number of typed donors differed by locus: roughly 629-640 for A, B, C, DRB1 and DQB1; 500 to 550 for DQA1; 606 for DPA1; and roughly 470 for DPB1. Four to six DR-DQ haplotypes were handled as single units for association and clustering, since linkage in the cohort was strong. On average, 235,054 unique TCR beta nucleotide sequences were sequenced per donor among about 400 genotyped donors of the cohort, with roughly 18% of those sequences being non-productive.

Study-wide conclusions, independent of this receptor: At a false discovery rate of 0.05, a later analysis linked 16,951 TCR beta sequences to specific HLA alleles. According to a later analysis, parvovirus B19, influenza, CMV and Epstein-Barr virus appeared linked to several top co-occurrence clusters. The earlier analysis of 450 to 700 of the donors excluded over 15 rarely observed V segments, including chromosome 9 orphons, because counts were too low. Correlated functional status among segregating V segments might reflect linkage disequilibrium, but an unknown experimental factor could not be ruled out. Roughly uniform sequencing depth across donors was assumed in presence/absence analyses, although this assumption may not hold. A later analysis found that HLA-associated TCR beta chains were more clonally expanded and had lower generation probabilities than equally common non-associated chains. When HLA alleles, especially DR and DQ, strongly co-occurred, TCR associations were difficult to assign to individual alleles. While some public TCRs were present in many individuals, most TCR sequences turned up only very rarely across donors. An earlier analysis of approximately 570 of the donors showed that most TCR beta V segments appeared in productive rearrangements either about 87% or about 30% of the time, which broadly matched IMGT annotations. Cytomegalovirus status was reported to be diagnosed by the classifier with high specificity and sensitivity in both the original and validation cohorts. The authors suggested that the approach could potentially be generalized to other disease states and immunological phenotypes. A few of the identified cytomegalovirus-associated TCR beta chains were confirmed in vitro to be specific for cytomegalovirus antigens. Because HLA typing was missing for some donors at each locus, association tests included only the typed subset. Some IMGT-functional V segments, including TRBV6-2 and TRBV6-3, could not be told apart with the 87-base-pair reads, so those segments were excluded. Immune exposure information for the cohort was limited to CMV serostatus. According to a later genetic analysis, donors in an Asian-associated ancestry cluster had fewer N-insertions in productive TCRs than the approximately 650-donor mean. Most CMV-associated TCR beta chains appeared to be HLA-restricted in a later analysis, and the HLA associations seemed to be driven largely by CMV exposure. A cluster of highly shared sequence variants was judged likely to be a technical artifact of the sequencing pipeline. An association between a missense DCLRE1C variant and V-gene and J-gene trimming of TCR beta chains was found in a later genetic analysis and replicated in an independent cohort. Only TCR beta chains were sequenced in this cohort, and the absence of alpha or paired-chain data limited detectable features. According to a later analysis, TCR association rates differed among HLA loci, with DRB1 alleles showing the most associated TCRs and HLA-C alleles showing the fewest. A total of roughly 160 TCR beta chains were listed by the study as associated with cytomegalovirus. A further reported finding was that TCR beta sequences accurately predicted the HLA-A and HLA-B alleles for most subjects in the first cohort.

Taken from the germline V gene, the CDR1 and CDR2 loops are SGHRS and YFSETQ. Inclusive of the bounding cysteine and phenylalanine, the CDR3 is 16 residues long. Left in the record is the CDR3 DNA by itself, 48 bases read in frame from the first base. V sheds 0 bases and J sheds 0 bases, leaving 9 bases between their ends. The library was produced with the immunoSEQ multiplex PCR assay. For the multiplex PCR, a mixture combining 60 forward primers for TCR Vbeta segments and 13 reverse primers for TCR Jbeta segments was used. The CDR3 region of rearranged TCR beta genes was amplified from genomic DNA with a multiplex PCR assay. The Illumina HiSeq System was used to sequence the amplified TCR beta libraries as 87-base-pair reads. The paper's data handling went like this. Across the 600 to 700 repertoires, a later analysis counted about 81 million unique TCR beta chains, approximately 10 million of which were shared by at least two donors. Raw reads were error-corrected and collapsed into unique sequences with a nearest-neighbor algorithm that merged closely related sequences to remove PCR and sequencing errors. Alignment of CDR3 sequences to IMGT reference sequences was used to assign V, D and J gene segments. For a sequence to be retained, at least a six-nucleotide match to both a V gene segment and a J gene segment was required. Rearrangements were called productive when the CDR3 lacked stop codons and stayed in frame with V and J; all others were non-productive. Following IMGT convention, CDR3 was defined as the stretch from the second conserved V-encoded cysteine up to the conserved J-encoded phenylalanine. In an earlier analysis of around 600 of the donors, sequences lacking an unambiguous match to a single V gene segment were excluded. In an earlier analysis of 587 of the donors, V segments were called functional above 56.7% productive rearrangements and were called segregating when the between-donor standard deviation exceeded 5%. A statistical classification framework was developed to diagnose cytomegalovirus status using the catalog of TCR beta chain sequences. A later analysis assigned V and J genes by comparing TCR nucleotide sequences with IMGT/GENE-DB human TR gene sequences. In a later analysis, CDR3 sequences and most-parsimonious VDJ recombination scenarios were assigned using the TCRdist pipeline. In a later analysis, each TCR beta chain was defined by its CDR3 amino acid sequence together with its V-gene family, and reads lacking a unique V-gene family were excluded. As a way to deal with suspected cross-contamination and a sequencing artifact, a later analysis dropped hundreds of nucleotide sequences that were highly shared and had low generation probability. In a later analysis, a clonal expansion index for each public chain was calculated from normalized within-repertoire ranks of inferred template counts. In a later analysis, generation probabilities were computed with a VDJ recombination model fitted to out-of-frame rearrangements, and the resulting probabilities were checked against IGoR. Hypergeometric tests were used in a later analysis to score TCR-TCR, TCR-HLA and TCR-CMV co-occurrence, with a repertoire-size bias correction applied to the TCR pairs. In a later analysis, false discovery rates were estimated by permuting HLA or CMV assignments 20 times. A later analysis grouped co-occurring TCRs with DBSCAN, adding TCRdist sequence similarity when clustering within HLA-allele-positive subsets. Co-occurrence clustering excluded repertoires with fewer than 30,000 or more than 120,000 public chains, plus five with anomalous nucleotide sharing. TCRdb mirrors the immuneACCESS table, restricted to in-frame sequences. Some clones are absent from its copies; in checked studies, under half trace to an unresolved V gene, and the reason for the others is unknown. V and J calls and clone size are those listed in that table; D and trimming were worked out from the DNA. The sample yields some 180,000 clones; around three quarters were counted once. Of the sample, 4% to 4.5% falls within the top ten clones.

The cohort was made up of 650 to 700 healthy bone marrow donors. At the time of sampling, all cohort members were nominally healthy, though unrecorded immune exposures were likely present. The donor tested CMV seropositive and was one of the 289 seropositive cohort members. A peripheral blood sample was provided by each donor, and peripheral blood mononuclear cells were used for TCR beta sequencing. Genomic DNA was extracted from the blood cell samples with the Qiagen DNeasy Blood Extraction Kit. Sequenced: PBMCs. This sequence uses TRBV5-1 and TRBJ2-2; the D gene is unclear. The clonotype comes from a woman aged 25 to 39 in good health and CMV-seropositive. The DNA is TGCGCCAGCAGCTTGGCGTTGACATCGAACACCGGGGAGCTGTTTTTT. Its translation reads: CASSLALTSNTGELFF.